The 23 T cell receptor beta chains presented below share a single source sample, sequenced in a study of T cells after yellow fever vaccination. In TCRdb, the 5' RACE reads were re-called with MiXCR into one record per CDR3 protein. The table shows hundreds of thousands of distinct CDR3 sequences, with approximately 10% occurring only once. This material consisted of PBMCs, taken on the day of the first yellow fever vaccination. The source of these receptors is a man between 18 and 35 years old who received the YFV17D yellow fever vaccine.

This clonotype occurred many times. The chain combines TRBV5-1 with TRBJ2-3; perhaps TRBD2 as D (6 bases). CDR1 and CDR2 (germline): SGHRS, YFSETQ. The CDR3 length is 15 residues. With 0 bases removed from V and 3 bases from J, the gap between germline ends came to 11 bases. CDR3 coding DNA: TGCGCCAGCAGCTTGGGGGCGGGGAGGACAGATACGCAGTATTTT. As protein: CASSLGAGRTDTQYF.

This clonotype was counted ten times or more. The rearrangement links TRBV5-1 to TRBJ2-3; a weak D match, TRBD1 (5 bases). Germline V gene sequence: CDR1 SGHRS, CDR2 YFSETQ. V shed 4 bases and J shed 5 bases, with 14 bases lying between them. This CDR3 has 14 residues. As DNA, the CDR3 is TGCGCCAGCAGCGCCGACAGCGCCGGAGATACGCAGTATTTT. Translation: CASSADSAGDTQYF. The full variable domain, completed using reference TRBV5-1 and TRBJ2-3, is KAGVTQTPRYLIKTRGQQVTLSCSPISGHRSVSWYQQTPGQGLQFLFEYFSETQRNKGNFPGRFSGRQFSNSRSEMNVSTLELGDSALYLCASSADSAGDTQYFGPGTRLTVL.

The sample holds a few counts of this clonotype. V usage is TRBV7-2 and J usage is TRBJ2-2; 7 nucleotides agree with TRBD2. The germline gives CDR1 SGHTA, CDR2 FQGNSA. This CDR3 spans 16 amino acids. The V gene end was trimmed by 1 base and the J gene end by 1 base; junction bases not matched to a gene: 3. CDR3 nucleotide sequence: TGTGCCAGCAGCTTAGTGGGGGGGGAGAACACCGGGGAGCTGTTTTTT. The encoded protein is CASSLVGGENTGELFF. Full variable domain (remainder filled in from reference TRBV7-2 and TRBJ2-2): GAGVSQSPSNKVTEKGKDVELRCDPISGHTALYWYRQSLGQGLEFLIYFQGNSAPDKSGLPSDRFSAERTGGSVSTLTIQRTQQEDSAVYLCASSLVGGENTGELFFGEGSRLTVL.

In this sample, this clonotype turned up a few times. The CDR3 DNA follows: TGCAGTGCCTGTGGACAGGGCGGGCAGCCCCAGCATTTT. This codes for CSACGQGGQPQHF. V usage is TRBV20-1 and J usage is TRBJ1-5, with 8 bases aligning to TRBD1. From germline, CDR1 is DFQATT and CDR2 SNEGSKA (reference sequence). Trimming at V came to 6 bases and at J to 7 bases, leaving 8 bases not matched to a gene. The length of the CDR3 is 13 residues.

This clonotype was seen a handful of times. The rearrangement links TRBV4-1 to TRBJ2-6, with TRBD1 matching over 9 bases. V lost 0 bases to trimming and J lost 1 base; unmatched junction nucleotides: 16. Germline V CDR1 and CDR2: MGHRA, YSYEKL. The CDR3 is 22 residues long. For the CDR3, the DNA is TGCGCCAGCAGCCAAGATGGGACGAAGGAGCAGGGACAGGGTTCTGGGGCCAACGTCCTGACTTTC. Translating gives CASSQDGTKEQGQGSGANVLTF.

V and J are TRBV6-5 and TRBJ1-5; D is undetermined. Germline-derived CDR1 and CDR2 are MNHEY and SVGAGI. CDR3 length: 15 amino acids. The ends were cut back, 4 bases at V and 5 bases at J, with 15 bases in the middle. CDR3 in amino acids: CASSSGPLSHQPQHF. The CDR3 DNA is TGTGCCAGCAGTTCCGGGCCCCTGAGCCATCAGCCCCAGCATTTT.

The chain has TRBV7-3 and TRBJ2-7; TRBD1 matches at 9 bases. The CDR3 consists of 16 residues. Trimming removed 2 bases from V and 4 bases from J; junction bases left unmatched: 9. Germline V gene sequence: CDR1 SGHTA, CDR2 FQGTGA. The CDR3 is CASSLSITGGIYEQYF. Here the CDR3 DNA reads TGTGCCAGCAGCTTATCGATTACAGGGGGCATTTACGAGCAGTACTTC.

This clonotype was seen a handful of times. J is TRBJ2-2 and V is TRBV20-1; TRBD1 might be the D (5 bases). The CDR3 has 16 residues. V lost 1 base and J 2 bases, leaving 14 bases between the germline ends. The germline CDR1 and CDR2 sequences are DFQATT and SNEGSKA (reference sequence). The CDR3 protein is CSARVFVTANTGELFF. In nucleotides, the CDR3 is TGCAGTGCTAGAGTTTTTGTGACAGCCAACACCGGGGAGCTGTTTTTT.

The chain links TRBV3-1 to TRBJ2-2; 9 bases map to TRBD2. The V segment lost 7 bases and the J segment 4 bases; nucleotides outside the gene matches: 7. The germline V gene encodes CDR1 LGHDT and CDR2 YNNKEL (reference sequence). This CDR3 spans 15 amino acids. The CDR3 spells CASTERGVSTGELFF. DNA of the CDR3: TGTGCCAGCACGGAGCGGGGGGTTAGCACCGGGGAGCTGTTTTTT.

This clonotype was detected only a few times. The rearrangement joins TRBV10-2 to TRBJ2-3; D might be TRBD1 (6 bases). With 4 bases removed from V and 0 bases from J, the gap between germline ends came to 11 bases. The CDR3 length is 15 residues. Germline V CDR1 and CDR2: WSHSY, SAAADI. In DNA, the CDR3 is TGCGCCAGCAGTGGTGGGGGCCGAAGCACAGATACGCAGTATTTT. Translated, it gives CASSGGGRSTDTQYF.

The chain links TRBV10-2 to TRBJ2-7; D possibly matches TRBD1 or TRBD2 (5 bases each). The CDR3 loop spans 14 amino acids. Germline values: CDR1 WSHSY, CDR2 SAAADI. V lost 4 bases to trimming and J lost 4 bases, with 14 bases between them. The CDR3 sequence: CASSGAGASYEQYF. Here the CDR3 DNA reads TGCGCCAGCAGTGGGGCCGGGGCGAGTTACGAGCAGTACTTC.

The table lists this clonotype with a few counts. The genes are TRBV4-1 and TRBJ2-1; TRBD2 matches at 7 bases. With 4 bases clipped from V and 9 bases from J, the junction kept 15 bases outside the gene matches. Per the germline V gene, CDR1 is MGHRA and CDR2 is YSYEKL. The CDR3 contains 16 residues. This chain's CDR3 is CASSPKGLGGASEQFF. CDR3 in DNA: TGCGCCAGCAGCCCCAAAGGACTAGGAGGGGCCAGTGAGCAGTTCTTC.

This clonotype showed up just a few times. The V gene is TRBV4-1, the J gene TRBJ2-7, with 11 bases fitting TRBD2. V trimming: 3 bases; J trimming: 6 bases; junction bases outside the gene matches: 1. The CDR3 has 13 amino acids. Looked up from germline, CDR1 is MGHRA and CDR2 is YSYEKL. CDR3 sequence: CASSQLAGGEQYV. The DNA for the CDR3 is TGCGCCAGCAGCCAGCTAGCGGGGGGCGAGCAGTACGTC.

At least ten counts were recorded for this clonotype. The CDR3 region is CAWSEQFKARTRWGTEAFF. In DNA, the CDR3 is TGTGCCTGGAGTGAACAGTTTAAGGCCAGGACGAGATGGGGCACTGAAGCTTTCTTT. This rearrangement joins TRBV30 to TRBJ1-1, with D unclear. Trimming left V 1 base short and J 4 bases short, with 28 bases between. The CDR3 has 19 residues. Germline V gives CDR1 GTSNPN, CDR2 SVGIG (reference sequence).

This clonotype was observed a handful of times. The chain uses TRBV10-3 and TRBJ2-3; weak D call: TRBD1 (6 bases). CDR1 is ENHRY, CDR2 SYGVKD, per germline. CDR3 length equals 15 residues. V was shortened by 6 bases and J by 2 bases, with 15 bases between the two germline ends. The CDR3 reads CAISYRENNTDTQYF. CDR3 coding DNA: TGTGCCATCAGCTACAGGGAAAATAACACAGATACGCAGTATTTT.

This clonotype was seen ten or more times. The chain carries TRBV9 and TRBJ2-3; D not resolved. The germline V gene encodes CDR1 SGDLS and CDR2 YYNGEE. The V end was cut by 0 bases, the J end by 5 bases, with 1 base between. The CDR3 contains 11 residues. CDR3 DNA: TGTGCCAGCAGCGTAGGAGATACGCAGTATTTT. Protein product: CASSVGDTQYF. Looking up the rest from reference TRBV9 and TRBJ2-3 gives the full variable domain: DSGVTQTPKHLITATGQRVTLRCSPRSGDLSVYWYQQSLDQGLQFLIQYYNGEERAKGNILERFSAQQFPDLHSELNLSSLELGDSALYFCASSVGDTQYFGPGTRLTVL.

This clonotype was observed a few times. The genes are TRBV2 and TRBJ2-7; D is unresolved. V was pared by 4 bases and J by 3 bases, with 4 bases between. The germline gives CDR1 SNHLY, CDR2 FYNNEI. CDR3 size: 11 residues. The CDR3 DNA reads TGTGCCAGCAGTGCTTTCTACGAGCAGTACGTC. Protein: CASSAFYEQYV.

V gene TRBV7-9 combines with J gene TRBJ1-1, with a weak D call TRBD1 (5 bases). This CDR3 spans 12 amino acids. Germline V gene lookup returns CDR1 SEHNR and CDR2 FQNEAQ (reference sequence). The V end lost 1 base, the J end lost 8 bases, and 8 bases lay between the germline ends. The CDR3 sequence is CASSLEQAEAFF. CDR3 bases: TGTGCCAGCAGCTTAGAACAGGCCGAAGCTTTCTTT.

This clonotype was detected ten times or more. This rearrangement joins TRBV28 to TRBJ2-7, with 7 nucleotides matching TRBD1. Germline V gene lookup returns CDR1 MDHEN and CDR2 SYDVKM. Trimming removed 4 bases from V and 1 base from J; junction bases left unmatched: 10. The CDR3 extends over 16 amino acids. As DNA, the CDR3 is TGTGCCAGCAGTTACCCAACAGGGGCCCGTTCCTACGAGCAGTACTTC. Its protein is CASSYPTGARSYEQYF.

This chain connects TRBV6-5 to TRBJ2-5, with TRBD1 as a possible D gene (5 bases). Germline assignment: CDR1 MNHEY and CDR2 SVGAGI. Trimming pared 0 bases from V and 5 bases from J, leaving 13 bases between. The CDR3 has 15 amino acids. The CDR3 loop is CASSYSIGDRETQYF. The CDR3 region has the DNA TGTGCCAGCAGTTACTCGATAGGGGATCGGGAGACCCAGTACTTC.

The CDR3 DNA sequence: TGCAGTGCTACTAGGACTAGCGGATACAATGAGCAGTTCTTC. Translating gives CSATRTSGYNEQFF. The chain recombines TRBV20-1 with TRBJ2-1; 10 positions agree with TRBD2. Germline CDR1 DFQATT, CDR2 SNEGSKA (reference sequence). Trimming cost V 4 bases and J 4 bases; bases outside gene matches: 4. The CDR3 spans 14 residues.

This clonotype was seen many times. The rearrangement uses TRBV3-1 and TRBJ1-1; the D is unclear. V dropped 1 base and J dropped 5 bases, with 5 bases sitting between them. CDR1 and CDR2 from the germline V gene are LGHDT and YNNKEL (reference sequence). This CDR3 is built from 12 residues. CDR3 residues: CASSQAGTEAFF. In nucleotides, the CDR3 is TGTGCCAGCAGCCAAGCTGGGACTGAAGCTTTCTTT.

This clonotype was picked up a small number of times. The chain combines TRBV7-9 with TRBJ2-2; possibly TRBD1 for D (5 bases). The germline V and J ends were trimmed by 5 bases and 6 bases, with 10 bases remaining between them. This CDR3 is built from 13 residues. Germline CDR1 SEHNR, CDR2 FQNEAQ (reference sequence). CDR3 bases: TGTGCCAGCAGCCCTAGGGGTTCCGGGGAGCTGTTTTTT. Translation: CASSPRGSGELFF.